One and the same sample provided the 23 T cell receptor beta chains below, sequenced in a study of T cell clones after liver transplantation. The data were produced by immunoSEQ multiplex PCR, yet TCRdb's version contains in-frame clones alone and is incomplete. The sample contains 98,000 or so clones, 75% to 90% of which appear only once. Source: CD4+ T cells from blood, taken before liver transplant. These receptors were taken from a human donor who received a liver transplant.

This CDR3 reads CASSLGQGVEKLFF. The CDR3 coding sequence is TGTGCCAGCAGCTTGGGCCAGGGGGTTGAAAAACTGTTTTTT. The rearrangement uses TRBV5-4 and TRBJ1-4; 7 bases match TRBD1. The germline V gene encodes CDR1 SGHNT and CDR2 YYREEE (reference sequence). The CDR3 is 14 residues long. J gave up 7 bases and V 0 bases, and 3 bases lay outside the gene matches.

The chain links TRBV5-6 to TRBJ1-2; D is undetermined. The germline V gene has CDR1 SGHDT and CDR2 YYEEEE. Deletions cut 3 bases from V and 8 bases from J, with 8 bases between. This CDR3 region has 11 residues. The CDR3 loop is CASSSGKGYTF. The CDR3, as DNA: TGTGCCAGCAGCTCGGGAAAGGGCTACACCTTC.

The chain couples TRBV12-5 to TRBJ2-5; 7 bases match TRBD1. Germline V CDR1 and CDR2: LGHNT, FRNRAP. Trimming at V came to 5 bases and at J to 1 base, leaving 4 bases not matched to a gene. CDR3 length: 14 amino acids. The CDR3 is CASGPGTVQETQYF. The CDR3 DNA follows: TGTGCTAGTGGTCCAGGGACAGTCCAAGAGACCCAGTACTTC.

This sequence joins TRBV25-1 and TRBJ2-2; the D gene is possibly TRBD1 (5 bases). This CDR3 spans 14 amino acids. CDR1 and CDR2 from the germline V gene are MGHDK and SYGVNS. Trimming took 8 bases from V and 5 from J, leaving 15 bases between them. CDR3 sequence reads: CASAEAGMTGELFF. For the CDR3, the DNA is TGTGCCAGCGCAGAGGCAGGGATGACCGGGGAGCTGTTTTTT.

This clone was detected only once. This chain links TRBV7-3 with TRBJ2-3; TRBD2 might be the D (5 bases). There are 15 residues in the CDR3. Germline assignment: CDR1 SGHTA and CDR2 FQGTGA. Trimming removed 1 base from V and 2 bases from J, with 10 bases in between. CDR3: CASSLSGLATDTQYF. The CDR3 DNA reads TGTGCCAGCAGCTTAAGTGGCCTAGCCACAGATACGCAGTATTTT.

The rearrangement joins TRBV19 to TRBJ1-1; no reliable D call. Germline V gene sequence: CDR1 LNHDA, CDR2 SQIVND (reference sequence). With 8 bases removed from V and 2 bases from J, the gap between germline ends came to 12 bases. This CDR3 is 13 amino acids long. CDR3 coding DNA: TGTGCCAGTGGCGCAGCTTTTAACACTGAAGCTTTCTTT. Translated: CASGAAFNTEAFF.

The chain carries TRBV6-6 and TRBJ2-7; D is possibly TRBD1 (5 bases). CDR3 length: 14 amino acids. Germline CDR1 reads MNHNY; CDR2 reads SVGAGI (reference sequence). V dropped 0 bases and J dropped 3 bases, with 9 bases sitting between them. The CDR3 DNA reads as TGTGCCAGCAGTTACTCTCCAGGGATCTACGAGCAGTACTTC. Encoded protein: CASSYSPGIYEQYF.

The V and J genes are TRBV5-8 and TRBJ1-6; D perhaps matches TRBD1 (5 bases). V lost 3 bases to trimming and J lost 0 bases, with 10 bases between them. This CDR3 comprises 16 residues. Per germline, CDR1 SGHTS and CDR2 YDEGEE. CDR3 sequence (DNA): TGTGCCAGCAGCTCATGGGGCGGCTCCTATAATTCACCCCTCCACTTT. Its translation is CASSSWGGSYNSPLHF.

The chain employs TRBV7-2 and TRBJ1-4; possibly TRBD1 for D (6 bases). CDR3 length: 14 amino acids. V dropped 2 bases and J dropped 8 bases, with 12 bases sitting between them. Germline values: CDR1 SGHTA, CDR2 FQGNSA. CDR3 coding DNA: TGTGCCAGCAGCTTACTGGGGGCCAGGGAAAAACTGTTTTTT. As protein: CASSLLGAREKLFF. Supplemented by reference TRBV7-2 and TRBJ1-4, the full variable domain reads GAGVSQSPSNKVTEKGKDVELRCDPISGHTALYWYRQSLGQGLEFLIYFQGNSAPDKSGLPSDRFSAERTGGSVSTLTIQRTQQEDSAVYLCASSLLGAREKLFFGSGTQLSVL.

This clone showed up just once. Other DNA sequences of this sample code for an identical CDR3. This chain uses TRBV11-3 with TRBJ2-1, with 11 bases identical to TRBD2. The CDR3 contains 15 residues. CDR1 is SGHNT and CDR2 is YENEEA in the germline V gene. Trimming at V came to 4 bases and at J to 3 bases, leaving 2 bases not matched to a gene. CDR3 sequence reads: CASSSGTSGYNEQFF. CDR3 nucleotide sequence: TGTGCCAGCAGCTCCGGGACTAGCGGCTACAATGAGCAGTTCTTC.

The CDR3 spells CASSEAGGFSFF. CDR3 nucleotides: TGTGCCAGCAGTGAAGCCGGGGGATTTTCTTTCTTT. This sequence joins TRBV2 and TRBJ1-1; D is possibly TRBD1 (5 bases). The CDR3 is 12 amino acids. Germline V gene lookup returns CDR1 SNHLY and CDR2 FYNNEI. The germline V and J ends were trimmed by 0 bases and 12 bases, with 11 bases remaining between them.

This sequence joins TRBV4-2 and TRBJ1-2; maybe TRBD1 (5 bases). The CDR3 totals 16 residues. Germline lookup yields CDR1 LGHNA and CDR2 YNFKEQ. V dropped 0 bases and J dropped 3 bases, with 14 bases sitting between them. The CDR3 loop is CASSQDRGDGHYGYTF. The CDR3 region has the DNA TGTGCCAGCAGCCAAGATAGAGGGGACGGACACTATGGCTACACCTTC.

This rearrangement joins TRBV27 to TRBJ2-6; D remains ambiguous. Trimming pared 6 bases from V and 4 bases from J, leaving 10 bases between. The CDR3 loop spans 14 amino acids. Germline V gene sequence: CDR1 MNHEY, CDR2 SMNVEV (reference sequence). This chain's CDR3 is CASRRGGGANVLTF. The CDR3 DNA follows: TGTGCCAGCAGACGCGGTGGGGGGGCCAACGTCCTGACTTTC. The whole variable domain, filled in from reference TRBV27 and TRBJ2-6, reads EAQVTQNPRYLITVTGKKLTVTCSQNMNHEYMSWYRQDPGLGLRQIYYSMNVEVTDKGDVPEGYKVSRKEKRNFPLILESPSPNQTSLYFCASRRGGGANVLTFGAGSRLTVL.

About this clone: Within the sample, other DNA sequences also encode this same CDR3. This chain links TRBV30 with TRBJ2-5; D possibly corresponds to TRBD2 (5 bases). V was shortened by 5 bases and J by 3 bases, with 10 bases between the two germline ends. The CDR3 runs 12 residues. CDR1 GTSNPN and CDR2 SVGIG come from the germline V gene (reference sequence). The DNA for the CDR3 is TGTGCCTGGGGTCGGGGAAAAGAGACCCAGTACTTC. Translating gives CAWGRGKETQYF.

This clone was picked up one time. The chain couples TRBV7-9 to TRBJ2-7, with TRBD1 matching over 7 bases. Per germline, CDR1 SEHNR and CDR2 FQNEAQ (reference sequence). V lost 5 bases to trimming and J lost 0 bases; unmatched junction nucleotides: 10. CDR3 size: 16 residues. CDR3 nucleotides: TGTGCCAGCAGCCATTACTCGACAGGGATCTCCTACGAGCAGTACTTC. The encoded protein is CASSHYSTGISYEQYF.

The chain uses TRBV9 and TRBJ2-5, with D uncertain. The CDR3 length is 11 residues. Trimming removed 3 bases from V and 4 bases from J, with 4 bases in between. Germline CDR1 and CDR2: SGDLS and YYNGEE. CDR3 nucleotide sequence: TGTGCCAGCAGCGCATCAGAGACCCAGTACTTC. Translated, it gives CASSASETQYF.

CDR3 nucleotide sequence: TGCGCCAGCGAGCAGCAGAACACCGGGGAGCTGTTTTTT. Residues: CASEQQNTGELFF. This chain uses TRBV10-2 with TRBJ2-2; D is unresolved. Trimming stripped 8 bases from V and 1 base from J, with 8 bases between. CDR1 WSHSY and CDR2 SAAADI come from the germline V gene. The CDR3 covers 13 residues.

The chain joins TRBV11-2 to TRBJ2-7; TRBD2 aligns across 7 bases. V shed 5 bases, J shed 6 bases, and the junction held 16 bases outside the gene matches. The CDR3 consists of 16 residues. CDR1 and CDR2 (germline): SGHAT, FQNNGV. The DNA of the CDR3 is TGTGCCAGCAGCCTCCGGGACCGGACTAGTGGGGTCGAGCAGTACTTC. Its protein product is CASSLRDRTSGVEQYF.

The V call is TRBV6-6, the J call TRBJ1-4; weak D call: TRBD1 (5 bases). V lost 6 bases to trimming and J lost 0 bases, with 11 bases between them. The CDR3 consists of 15 residues. Germline V gene sequence: CDR1 MNHNY, CDR2 SVGAGI (reference sequence). CDR3 nucleotide sequence: TGTGCCAGCAGCGACGGGGGGACAACTAATGAAAAACTGTTTTTT. It specifies CASSDGGTTNEKLFF.

The rearrangement links TRBV4-2 to TRBJ2-3, with D uncertain. Germline CDR1 reads LGHNA; CDR2 reads YNFKEQ. Trimming stripped 2 bases from V and 1 base from J, with 10 bases between. This CDR3 has 15 amino acids. The CDR3 DNA follows: TGTGCCAGCAGCCAAACCTCAAGGGGCACAGATACGCAGTATTTT. It specifies CASSQTSRGTDTQYF.

The chain combines TRBV29-1 with TRBJ1-1, with no clear D. The germline V gene encodes CDR1 SQVTM and CDR2 ANQGSEA. This CDR3 spans 14 amino acids. Trimming took off 6 bases at V and 4 bases at J, with 18 bases between the two ends. The CDR3, as DNA: TGCAGCGTGGAGAGGGAGGCCGGGCGCACTGAAGCTTTCTTT. Amino acid sequence: CSVEREAGRTEAFF.

This clone appeared a single time. The J gene is TRBJ2-7, the V gene TRBV11-2, with TRBD2 matching over 13 bases. V lost 7 bases and J lost 5; bases outside the gene matches: 8. This CDR3 is built from 15 residues. Looked up from germline, CDR1 is SGHAT and CDR2 is FQNNGV. CDR3 region: CASNPRGLAGDEQYF. CDR3 DNA: TGTGCCAGCAACCCACGTGGACTAGCGGGAGACGAGCAGTACTTC.

This clone occurred once. The rearrangement joins TRBV7-2 to TRBJ1-2; TRBD1 matches at 7 bases. Germline CDR1 SGHTA, CDR2 FQGNSA. The CDR3 is 14 residues long. V lost 5 bases and J lost 1; bases outside the gene matches: 4. This CDR3 is CASSPGQSNYGYTF. CDR3 DNA sequence: TGTGCCAGCAGCCCGGGACAGAGTAACTATGGCTACACCTTC. The full variable domain, rest sourced from reference TRBV7-2 and TRBJ1-2, is GAGVSQSPSNKVTEKGKDVELRCDPISGHTALYWYRQSLGQGLEFLIYFQGNSAPDKSGLPSDRFSAERTGGSVSTLTIQRTQQEDSAVYLCASSPGQSNYGYTFGSGTRLTVV.